Included here is one TCR beta chain sequence, with context. Antigen specificity is unknown. TCRdb keeps only in-frame clones here, not all; method: immunoSEQ multiplex PCR. The sample lists a few million clones, approximately 92% seen once, with around 0.14% in the top ten. CDR1 LGHNA and CDR2 YSLEER come from the germline V gene. The CDR3 is 16 amino acids. V dropped 1 base and J dropped 2 bases, with 9 bases sitting between them. The entry originates in a study of shared clonotypes between healthy human individuals. Whole-study findings and limits: Researchers sampled blood only, noting tissue repertoires likely differ.

The specimen was naive CD4+ T cells sorted from blood. Subset described: CD45RA+ positively selected. The chain combines TRBV4-3 with TRBJ2-6, with D perhaps matching TRBD1 (6 bases). The clonotype originates from a man aged 18 to 29 in good health. CDR3 sequence: CASSQVTGTGANVLTF. CDR3 nucleotides: TGCGCCAGCAGCCAAGTGACAGGTACTGGGGCCAACGTCCTGACTTTC.